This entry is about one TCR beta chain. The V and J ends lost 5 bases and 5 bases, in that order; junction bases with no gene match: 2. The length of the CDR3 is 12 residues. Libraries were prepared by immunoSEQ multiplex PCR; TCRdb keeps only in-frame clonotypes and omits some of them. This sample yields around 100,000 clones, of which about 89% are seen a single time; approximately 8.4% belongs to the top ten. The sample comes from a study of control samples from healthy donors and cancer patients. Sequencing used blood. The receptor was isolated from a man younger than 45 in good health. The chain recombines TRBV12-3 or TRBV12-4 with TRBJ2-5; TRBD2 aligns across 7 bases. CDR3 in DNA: TGTGCCAGCAGTAGCGGGATTGAGACCCAGTACTTC. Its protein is CASSSGIETQYF.